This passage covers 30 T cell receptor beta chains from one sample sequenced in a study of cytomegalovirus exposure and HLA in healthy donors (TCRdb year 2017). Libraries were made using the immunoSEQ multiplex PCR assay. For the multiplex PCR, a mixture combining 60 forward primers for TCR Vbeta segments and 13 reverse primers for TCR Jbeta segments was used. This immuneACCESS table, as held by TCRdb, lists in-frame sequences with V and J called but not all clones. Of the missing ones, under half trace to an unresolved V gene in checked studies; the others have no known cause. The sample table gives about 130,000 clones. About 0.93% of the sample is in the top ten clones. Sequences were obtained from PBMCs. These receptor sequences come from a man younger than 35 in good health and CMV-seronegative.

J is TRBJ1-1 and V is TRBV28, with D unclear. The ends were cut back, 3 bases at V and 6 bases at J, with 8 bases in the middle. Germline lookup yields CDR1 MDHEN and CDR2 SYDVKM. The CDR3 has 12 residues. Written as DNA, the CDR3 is TGTGCCAGCAGTTTGACACTCGCTGAAGCTTTCTTT. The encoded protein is CASSLTLAEAFF.

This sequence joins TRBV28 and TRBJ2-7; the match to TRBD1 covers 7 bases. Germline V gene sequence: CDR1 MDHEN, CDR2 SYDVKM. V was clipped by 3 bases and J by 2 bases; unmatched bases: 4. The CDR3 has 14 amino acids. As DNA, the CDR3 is TGTGCCAGCAGTTTCCGGGACAGCGCCTACGAGCAGTACTTC. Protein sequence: CASSFRDSAYEQYF. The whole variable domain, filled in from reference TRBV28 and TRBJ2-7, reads DVKVTQSSRYLVKRTGEKVFLECVQDMDHENMFWYRQDPGLGLRLIYFSYDVKMKEKGDIPEGYSVSREKKERFSLILESASTNQTSMYLCASSFRDSAYEQYFGPGTRLTVT.

Here the CDR3 DNA reads TGTGCCAGCAGTGAATTAGCGGGGGCGGCAGGTGAGCAGTTCTTC. Its protein product is CASSELAGAAGEQFF. V usage is TRBV25-1 and J usage is TRBJ2-1, with 9 bases aligning to TRBD2. This CDR3 is built from 15 residues. The V gene end was trimmed by 1 base and the J gene end by 9 bases; junction bases not matched to a gene: 7. Germline-derived CDR1 and CDR2 are MGHDK and SYGVNS.

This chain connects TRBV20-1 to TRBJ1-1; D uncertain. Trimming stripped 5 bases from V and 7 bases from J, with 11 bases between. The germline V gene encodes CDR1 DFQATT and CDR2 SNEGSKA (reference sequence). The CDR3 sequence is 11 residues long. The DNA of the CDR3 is TGCAGTGCTCCCAGGAGGAATGAAGCTTTCTTT. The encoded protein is CSAPRRNEAFF.

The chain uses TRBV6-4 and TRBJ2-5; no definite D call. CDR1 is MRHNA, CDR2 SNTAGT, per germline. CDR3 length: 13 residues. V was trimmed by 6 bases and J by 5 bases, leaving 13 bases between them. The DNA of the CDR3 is TGTGCCAGCAGCTTAACAACCTCGGAGACCCAGTACTTC. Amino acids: CASSLTTSETQYF.

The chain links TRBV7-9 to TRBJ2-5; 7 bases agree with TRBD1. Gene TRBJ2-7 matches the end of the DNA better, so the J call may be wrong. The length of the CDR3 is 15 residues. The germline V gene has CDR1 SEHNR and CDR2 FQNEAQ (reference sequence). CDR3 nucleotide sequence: TGTGCCAGCAGCTCGACCGGACAGGACTCCTACGAGCAGTACTTC. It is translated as CASSSTGQDSYEQYF.

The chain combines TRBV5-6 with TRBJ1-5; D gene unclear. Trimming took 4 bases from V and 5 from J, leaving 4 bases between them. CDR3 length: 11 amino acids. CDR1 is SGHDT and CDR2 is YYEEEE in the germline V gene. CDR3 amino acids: CASSLDQPQHF. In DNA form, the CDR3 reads TGTGCCAGCAGCCTAGATCAGCCCCAGCATTTT.

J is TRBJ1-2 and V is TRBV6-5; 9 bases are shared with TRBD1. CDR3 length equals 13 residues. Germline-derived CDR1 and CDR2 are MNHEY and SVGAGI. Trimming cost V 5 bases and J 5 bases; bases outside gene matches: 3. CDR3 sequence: CASSRDREYGYTF. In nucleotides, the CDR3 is TGTGCCAGCAGTCGGGACAGGGAATATGGCTACACCTTC.

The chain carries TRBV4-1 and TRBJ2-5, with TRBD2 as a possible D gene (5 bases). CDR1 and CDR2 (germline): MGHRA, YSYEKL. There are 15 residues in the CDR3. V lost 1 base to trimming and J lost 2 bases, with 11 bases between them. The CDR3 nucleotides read TGCGCCAGCAGCCAAGGCAGCGGATTTCAAGAGACCCAGTACTTC. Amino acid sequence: CASSQGSGFQETQYF.

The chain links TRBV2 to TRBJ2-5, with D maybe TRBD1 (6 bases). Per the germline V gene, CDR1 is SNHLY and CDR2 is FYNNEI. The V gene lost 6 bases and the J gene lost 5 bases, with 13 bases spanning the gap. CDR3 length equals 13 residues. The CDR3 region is CASRRNRDETQYF. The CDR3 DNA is TGTGCCAGCAGGAGAAACAGGGATGAGACCCAGTACTTC.

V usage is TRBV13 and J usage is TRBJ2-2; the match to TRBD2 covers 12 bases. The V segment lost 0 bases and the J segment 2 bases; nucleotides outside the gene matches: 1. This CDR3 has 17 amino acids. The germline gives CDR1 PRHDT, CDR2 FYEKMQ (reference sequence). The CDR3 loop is CASSLGGLAGNTGELFF. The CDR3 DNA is TGTGCCAGCAGCTTAGGGGGACTAGCGGGTAACACCGGGGAGCTGTTTTTT.

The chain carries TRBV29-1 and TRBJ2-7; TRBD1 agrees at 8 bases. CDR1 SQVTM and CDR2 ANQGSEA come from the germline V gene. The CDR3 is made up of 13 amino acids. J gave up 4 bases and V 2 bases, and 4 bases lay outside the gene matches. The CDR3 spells CSVEFTGGYEQYF. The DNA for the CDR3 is TGCAGCGTTGAATTTACAGGGGGTTACGAGCAGTACTTC.

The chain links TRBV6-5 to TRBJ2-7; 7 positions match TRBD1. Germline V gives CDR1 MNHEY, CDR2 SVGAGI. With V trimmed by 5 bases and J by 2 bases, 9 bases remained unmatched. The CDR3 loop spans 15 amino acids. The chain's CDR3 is CASSPIGQGAYEQYF. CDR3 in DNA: TGTGCCAGCAGTCCTATTGGGCAGGGGGCCTACGAGCAGTACTTC.

CDR3 sequence: CASSPNRVPPRSHTHEYAFF. The CDR3 DNA is TGTGCCAGCAGCCCGAACAGGGTACCCCCTCGTTCCCACACCCATGAATATGCTTTCTTT. The rearrangement joins TRBV7-8 to TRBJ1-1, with D perhaps matching TRBD1 (6 bases). The CDR3 extends over 20 amino acids. Germline V CDR1 and CDR2: SGHVS, FQNEAQ. Trimming removed 5 bases at V and 11 bases at J, with 39 bases between.

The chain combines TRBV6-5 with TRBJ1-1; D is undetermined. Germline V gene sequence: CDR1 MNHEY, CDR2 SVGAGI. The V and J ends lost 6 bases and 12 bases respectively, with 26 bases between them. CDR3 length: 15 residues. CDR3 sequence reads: CASRDSDGPVIRTFF. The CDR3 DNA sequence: TGTGCCAGCAGGGACTCGGACGGCCCCGTAATCCGAACTTTCTTT.

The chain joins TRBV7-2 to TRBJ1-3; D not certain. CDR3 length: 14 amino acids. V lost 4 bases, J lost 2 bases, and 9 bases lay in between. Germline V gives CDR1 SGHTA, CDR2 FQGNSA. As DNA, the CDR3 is TGTGCCAGCAGCTCAAGAGCCCCTGGAAACACCATATATTTT. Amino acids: CASSSRAPGNTIYF.

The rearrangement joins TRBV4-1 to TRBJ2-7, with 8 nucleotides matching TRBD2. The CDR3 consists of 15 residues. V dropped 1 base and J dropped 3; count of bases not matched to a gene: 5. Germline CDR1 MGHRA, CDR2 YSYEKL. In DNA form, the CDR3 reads TGCGCCAGCAGCCAAGGACTAGCGTTAGGCTACGAGCAGTACTTC. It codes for CASSQGLALGYEQYF.

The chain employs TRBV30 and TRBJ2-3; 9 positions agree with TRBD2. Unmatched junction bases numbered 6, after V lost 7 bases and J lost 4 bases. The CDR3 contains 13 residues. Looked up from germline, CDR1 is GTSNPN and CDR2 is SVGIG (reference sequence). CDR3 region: CASSRGRADTQYF. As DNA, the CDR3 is TGTGCCTCTTCCCGCGGGAGGGCAGATACGCAGTATTTT.

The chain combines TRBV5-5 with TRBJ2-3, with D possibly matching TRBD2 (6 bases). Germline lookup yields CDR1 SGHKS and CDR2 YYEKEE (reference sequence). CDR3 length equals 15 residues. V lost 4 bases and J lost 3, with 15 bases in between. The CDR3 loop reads CASSPWHAGTDTQYF. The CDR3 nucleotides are TGTGCCAGCAGCCCGTGGCACGCGGGGACAGATACGCAGTATTTT.

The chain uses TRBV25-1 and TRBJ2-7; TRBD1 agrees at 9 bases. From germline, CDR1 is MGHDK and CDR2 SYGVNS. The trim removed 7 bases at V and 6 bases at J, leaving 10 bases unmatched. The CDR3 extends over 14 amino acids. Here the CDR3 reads CASTRTGVYGEQYF. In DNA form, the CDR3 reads TGTGCCAGCACCCGGACAGGGGTATATGGCGAGCAGTACTTC.

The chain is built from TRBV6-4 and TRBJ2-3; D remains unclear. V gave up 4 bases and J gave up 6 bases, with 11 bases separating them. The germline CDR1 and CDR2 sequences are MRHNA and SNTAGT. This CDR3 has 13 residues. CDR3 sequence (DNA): TGTGCCAGCAGTGCAATAGCAAGGGATACGCAGTATTTT. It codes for CASSAIARDTQYF.

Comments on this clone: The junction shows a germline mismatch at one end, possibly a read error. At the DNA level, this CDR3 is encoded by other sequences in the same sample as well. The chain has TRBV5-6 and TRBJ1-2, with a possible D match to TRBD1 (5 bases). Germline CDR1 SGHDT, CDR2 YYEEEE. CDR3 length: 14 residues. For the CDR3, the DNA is TGTGCCAGCTCCCTACCGGGGGAGAGCTATGGTTACACCTTC. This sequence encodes CASSLPGESYGYTF. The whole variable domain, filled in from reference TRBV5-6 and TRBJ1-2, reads DAGVTQSPTHLIKTRGQQVTLRCSPKSGHDTVSWYQQALGQGPQFIFQYYEEEERQRGNFPDRFSGHQFPNYSSELNVNALLLGDSALYLCASSLPGESYGYTFGSGTRLTVV.

The CDR3 loop is CASSLGDTNYEQYF. As DNA, the CDR3 is TGTGCCAGCAGCTTGGGGGACACAAACTACGAGCAGTACTTC. The chain uses TRBV7-8 and TRBJ2-7, with D possibly being TRBD1 (6 bases). The germline CDR1 and CDR2 sequences are SGHVS and FQNEAQ. Trimming removed 3 bases at V and 3 bases at J, with 12 bases between. This CDR3 is built from 14 residues.

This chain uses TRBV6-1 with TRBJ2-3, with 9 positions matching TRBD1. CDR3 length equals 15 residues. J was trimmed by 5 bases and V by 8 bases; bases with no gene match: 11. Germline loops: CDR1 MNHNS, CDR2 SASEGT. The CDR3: CASFATGGFGDTQYF. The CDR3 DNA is TGTGCCAGCTTTGCGACAGGGGGATTCGGAGATACGCAGTATTTT.

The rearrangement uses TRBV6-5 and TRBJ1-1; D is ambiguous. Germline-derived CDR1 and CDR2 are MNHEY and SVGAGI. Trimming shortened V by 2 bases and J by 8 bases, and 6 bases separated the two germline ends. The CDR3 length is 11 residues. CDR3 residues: CASSYGAEAFF. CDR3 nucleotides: TGTGCCAGCAGTTACGGAGCGGAAGCTTTCTTT.

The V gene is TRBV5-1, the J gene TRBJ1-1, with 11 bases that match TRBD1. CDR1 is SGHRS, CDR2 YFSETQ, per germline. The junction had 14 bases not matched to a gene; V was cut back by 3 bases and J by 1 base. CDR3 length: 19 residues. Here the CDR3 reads CASSSTSGTGGAGNTEAFF. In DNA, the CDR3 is TGCGCCAGCAGCTCGACCTCCGGGACAGGGGGTGCTGGGAACACTGAAGCTTTCTTT.

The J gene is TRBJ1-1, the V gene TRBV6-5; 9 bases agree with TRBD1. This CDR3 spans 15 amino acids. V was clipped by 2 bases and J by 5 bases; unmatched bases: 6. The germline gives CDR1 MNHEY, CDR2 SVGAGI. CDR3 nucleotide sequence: TGTGCCAGCAGTTACCTTACAGGGGGCCGAACTGAAGCTTTCTTT. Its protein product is CASSYLTGGRTEAFF.

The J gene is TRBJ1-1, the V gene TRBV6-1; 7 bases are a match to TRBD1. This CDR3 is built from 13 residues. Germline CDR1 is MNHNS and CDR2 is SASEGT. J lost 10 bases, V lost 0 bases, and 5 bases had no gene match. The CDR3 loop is CASSEALSGGAFF. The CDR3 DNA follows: TGTGCCAGCAGTGAAGCGCTTTCAGGGGGAGCTTTCTTT.

CDR3 in amino acids: CASLKGFGLAGGLSYNEQFF. The CDR3 coding sequence is TGCGCCAGCCTGAAGGGATTCGGGCTAGCGGGAGGACTCTCCTACAATGAGCAGTTCTTC. The chain uses TRBV4-1 and TRBJ2-1, with 11 bases matching TRBD2. Germline assignment: CDR1 MGHRA and CDR2 YSYEKL. CDR3 size: 20 residues. V trimming: 8 bases; J trimming: 0 bases; junction bases outside the gene matches: 18.

CDR3 in amino acids: CASKERTYNEQFF. The DNA for the CDR3 is TGTGCCAGCAAAGAGCGTACCTACAATGAGCAGTTCTTC. This chain links TRBV2 with TRBJ2-1; D gene unclear. V was cut by 7 bases and J by 2 bases, with 9 bases left in between. Germline-derived CDR1 and CDR2 are SNHLY and FYNNEI. The CDR3 has 13 amino acids.